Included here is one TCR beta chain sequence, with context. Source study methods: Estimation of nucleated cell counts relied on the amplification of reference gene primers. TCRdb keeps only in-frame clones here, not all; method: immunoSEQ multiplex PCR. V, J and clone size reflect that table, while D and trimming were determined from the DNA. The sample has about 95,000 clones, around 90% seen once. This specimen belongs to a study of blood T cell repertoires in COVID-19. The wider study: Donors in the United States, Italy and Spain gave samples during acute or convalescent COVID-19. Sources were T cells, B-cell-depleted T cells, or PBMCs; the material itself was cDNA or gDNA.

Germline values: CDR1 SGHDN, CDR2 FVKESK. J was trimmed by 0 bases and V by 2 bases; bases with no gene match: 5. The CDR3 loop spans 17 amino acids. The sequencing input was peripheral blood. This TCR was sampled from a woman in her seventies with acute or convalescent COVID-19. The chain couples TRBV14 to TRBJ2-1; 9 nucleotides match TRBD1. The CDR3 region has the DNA TGTGCCAGCAGCCAATCAGGACAGGGGTTCTCCTACAATGAGCAGTTCTTC. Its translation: CASSQSGQGFSYNEQFF. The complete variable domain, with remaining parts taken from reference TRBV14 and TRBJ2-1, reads EAGVTQFPSHSVIEKGQTVTLRCDPISGHDNLYWYRRVMGKEIKFLLHFVKESKQDESGMPNNRFLAERTGGTYSTLKVQPAELEDSGVYFCASSQSGQGFSYNEQFFGPGTRLTVL.